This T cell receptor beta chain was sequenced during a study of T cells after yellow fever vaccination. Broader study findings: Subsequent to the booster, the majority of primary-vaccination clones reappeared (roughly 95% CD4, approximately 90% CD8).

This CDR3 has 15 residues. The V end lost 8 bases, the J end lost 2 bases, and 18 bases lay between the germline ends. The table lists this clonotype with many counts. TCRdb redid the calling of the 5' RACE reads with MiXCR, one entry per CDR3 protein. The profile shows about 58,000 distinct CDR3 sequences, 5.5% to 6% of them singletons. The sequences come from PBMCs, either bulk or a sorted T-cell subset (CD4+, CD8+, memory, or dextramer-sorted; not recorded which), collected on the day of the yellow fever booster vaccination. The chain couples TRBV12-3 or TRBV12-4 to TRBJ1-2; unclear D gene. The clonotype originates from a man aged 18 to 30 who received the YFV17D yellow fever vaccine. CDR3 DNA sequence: TGTGCCAGCTCCTGGTCCCCGACTGCAAACTATGGCTACACCTTC. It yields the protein CASSWSPTANYGYTF.